Reported below is one T cell receptor (beta chain). The data originate from a study of blood T cells in healthy people across ages. Combining a sample-barcoded 5' primer with a J-beta primer mix, a second PCR ran for roughly 7 to 12 cycles. A template-switch adaptor with 12 random nucleotides tagged each cDNA molecule. Via MiXCR, TCRdb re-called the 5' RACE reads, giving one row per CDR3 protein. The sample carries hundreds of thousands of distinct CDR3 sequences, about 43% recorded once. The CDR3 runs 17 residues. V was pared by 5 bases and J by 5 bases, with 12 bases of the junction left unmatched. In germline, CDR1 is MNHNS, CDR2 SASEGT.

The rearrangement joins TRBV6-1 to TRBJ2-5; TRBD2 agrees at 12 bases. The source material was blood. The origin of this receptor is a man older than 75 in good health. Here the CDR3 reads CASSLTSGGNRGETQYF. The CDR3 bases are TGTGCCAGCAGTCTAACTAGCGGGGGGAATCGTGGGGAGACCCAGTACTTC.